These 10 T cell receptor beta chains were sequenced from one sample in a study of T cell changes during pregnancy in multiple sclerosis. Sequencing was performed with immunoSEQ multiplex PCR; in TCRdb, only in-frame clones are kept and a portion is missing. The sample has some 89,000 clones; 85% to 95% are singletons. This specimen was peripheral blood, taken in the third trimester of pregnancy. Receptors originate from a female donor with multiple sclerosis, enrolled in a pregnancy study.

As concerns this clone: At one boundary the junction diverges from the germline segment, which might be a read error. This chain connects TRBV14 to TRBJ2-3; the D gene is possibly TRBD2 (5 bases). The CDR3 spans 13 residues. The germline CDR1 and CDR2 sequences are SGHDN and FVKESK. Written as DNA, the CDR3 is TGTGCCAGCAGTCAAGACTACACAGATACGCAGTATTTT. Protein product: CASSQDYTDTQYF.

This clone appeared once. J is TRBJ2-7 and V is TRBV5-1, with TRBD2 matching 13 bases. Trimming removed 2 bases from V and 4 bases from J; junction bases left unmatched: 6. The CDR3 has 16 residues. Germline CDR1 is SGHRS and CDR2 is YFSETQ. CDR3 DNA sequence: TGCGCCAGCAGCTTTACTAGCGGGGGGGCCCCATACGAGCAGTACTTC. Protein: CASSFTSGGAPYEQYF.

V gene TRBV27 combines with J gene TRBJ1-2; D perhaps matches TRBD1 (5 bases). The length of the CDR3 is 13 residues. Germline V gene lookup returns CDR1 MNHEY and CDR2 SMNVEV (reference sequence). Trimming shortened V by 3 bases and J by 7 bases, and 12 bases separated the two germline ends. CDR3 in DNA: TGTGCCAGCAGTTTGGGCGGGGGAGGTGGCTACACCTTC. Its translation: CASSLGGGGGYTF.

This clone was counted once. The chain couples TRBV9 to TRBJ1-1; D may be TRBD1 (6 bases). The germline CDR1 and CDR2 sequences are SGDLS and YYNGEE. V gave up 3 bases and J gave up 4 bases, with 10 bases separating them. The CDR3 consists of 13 residues. In nucleotides, the CDR3 is TGTGCCAGCAGCGCCTCAGGGGTCACTGAAGCTTTCTTT. This codes for CASSASGVTEAFF.

The V and J genes are TRBV9 and TRBJ1-3; possibly TRBD1 for D (6 bases). This CDR3 region has 13 residues. V was trimmed by 4 bases and J by 4 bases, leaving 9 bases between them. From germline, CDR1 is SGDLS and CDR2 YYNGEE. The CDR3 spells CASSRTEGNTIYF. In DNA form, the CDR3 reads TGTGCCAGCAGCAGGACAGAGGGAAACACCATATATTTT.

This chain uses TRBV27 with TRBJ2-7, with a tentative D call TRBD2 (5 bases). V was cut by 6 bases and J by 0 bases, with 15 bases left in between. The CDR3 totals 15 residues. Per germline, CDR1 MNHEY and CDR2 SMNVEV (reference sequence). CDR3 bases: TGTGCCAGCAGCTACGGGGTCGCGAGCTCCTACGAGCAGTACTTC. Translating it yields CASSYGVASSYEQYF.

The J gene is TRBJ1-5, the V gene TRBV10-1, with 9 bases that match TRBD1. The CDR3 extends over 13 amino acids. V was clipped by 8 bases and J by 6 bases; unmatched bases: 5. From germline, CDR1 is WNHNN and CDR2 SYGVQD (reference sequence). The CDR3 here is CASGGQGGQPQHF. The DNA of the CDR3 is TGCGCCAGCGGGGGACAGGGCGGTCAGCCCCAGCATTTT.

This chain's CDR3 is CASTTGLVKNIQYF. DNA for the CDR3: TGTGCCAGCACCACAGGGTTGGTCAAAAACATTCAGTACTTC. The chain links TRBV2 to TRBJ2-4, with D perhaps matching TRBD1 (6 bases). Germline-derived CDR1 and CDR2 are SNHLY and FYNNEI. V dropped 7 bases and J dropped 3 bases, with 13 bases sitting between them. This CDR3 has 14 amino acids.

The CDR3 DNA reads TGCGCCAGCAGAACAGGGATAAACTATGGCTACACCTTC. This gives the protein CASRTGINYGYTF. The chain is built from TRBV5-1 and TRBJ1-2, with a tentative D call TRBD1 (6 bases). V was trimmed by 5 bases and J by 2 bases, leaving 10 bases between them. The CDR3 sequence is 13 residues long. Germline assignment: CDR1 SGHRS and CDR2 YFSETQ.

The rearrangement links TRBV6-5 to TRBJ2-1; no definite D call. Trimming took 6 bases from V and 6 from J, leaving 18 bases between them. Germline V gene sequence: CDR1 MNHEY, CDR2 SVGAGI. The CDR3 is made up of 15 amino acids. CDR3 nucleotides: TGTGCCAGCAGCCGACATGGGCCCCTCACCAATGAGCAGTTCTTC. Its translation: CASSRHGPLTNEQFF.